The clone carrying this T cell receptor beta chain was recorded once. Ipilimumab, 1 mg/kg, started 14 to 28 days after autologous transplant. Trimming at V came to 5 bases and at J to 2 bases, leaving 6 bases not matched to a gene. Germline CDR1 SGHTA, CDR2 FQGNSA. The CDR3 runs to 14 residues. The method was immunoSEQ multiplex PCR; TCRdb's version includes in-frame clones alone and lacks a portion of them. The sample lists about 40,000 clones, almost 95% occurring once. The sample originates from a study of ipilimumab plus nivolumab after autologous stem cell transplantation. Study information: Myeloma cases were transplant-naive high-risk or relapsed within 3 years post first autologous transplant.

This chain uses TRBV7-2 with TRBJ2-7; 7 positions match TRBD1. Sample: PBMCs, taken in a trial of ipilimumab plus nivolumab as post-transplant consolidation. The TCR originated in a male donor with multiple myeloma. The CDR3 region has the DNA TGTGCCAGCAGCCTCGACAGGGCCGCCTACGAGCAGTACTTC. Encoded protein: CASSLDRAAYEQYF.